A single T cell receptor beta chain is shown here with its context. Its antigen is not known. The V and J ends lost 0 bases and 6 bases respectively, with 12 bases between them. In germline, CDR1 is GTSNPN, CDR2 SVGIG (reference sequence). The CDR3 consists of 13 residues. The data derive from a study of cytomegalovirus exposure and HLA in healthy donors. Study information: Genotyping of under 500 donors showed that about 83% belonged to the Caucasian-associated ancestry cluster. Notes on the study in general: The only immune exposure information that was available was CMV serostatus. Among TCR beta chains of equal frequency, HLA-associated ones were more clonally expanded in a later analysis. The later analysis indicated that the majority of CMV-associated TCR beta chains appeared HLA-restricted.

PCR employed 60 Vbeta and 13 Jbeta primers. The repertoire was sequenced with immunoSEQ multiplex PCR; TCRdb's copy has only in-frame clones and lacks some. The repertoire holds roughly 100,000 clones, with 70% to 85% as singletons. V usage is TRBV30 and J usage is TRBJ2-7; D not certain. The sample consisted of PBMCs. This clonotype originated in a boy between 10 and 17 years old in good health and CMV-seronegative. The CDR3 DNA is TGTGCCTGGAGTGTTGGCCTAGTAAGCGAGCAGTACTTC. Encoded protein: CAWSVGLVSEQYF.